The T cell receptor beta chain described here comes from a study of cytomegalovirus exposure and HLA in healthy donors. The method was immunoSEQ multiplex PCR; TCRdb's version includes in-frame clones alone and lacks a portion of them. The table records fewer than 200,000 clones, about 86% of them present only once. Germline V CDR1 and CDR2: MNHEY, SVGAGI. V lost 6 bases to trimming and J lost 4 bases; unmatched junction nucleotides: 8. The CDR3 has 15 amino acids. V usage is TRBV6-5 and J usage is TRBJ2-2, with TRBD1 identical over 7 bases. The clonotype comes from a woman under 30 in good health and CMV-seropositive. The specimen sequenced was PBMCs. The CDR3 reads CASRTGTAFTGELFF. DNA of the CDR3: TGTGCCAGCAGAACAGGGACAGCCTTCACCGGGGAGCTGTTTTTT.